The rows below give T cell receptor beta chains drawn from one sample of a study of blood T cells in healthy people across ages. TCRdb processed the 5' RACE reads anew with MiXCR; each CDR3 protein has one entry. This sample carries 1,500,000 or so distinct CDR3 sequences, 42% of them seen once, and the ten largest clones take around 4%. The specimen sequenced was blood. These receptors were obtained from a woman younger than 35 in good health. The CDR3 runs from the conserved cysteine through the conserved F or W. Fields, in order: CDR3 DNA, CDR3 protein, J gene, clone size, D gene, V gene. D genes are given only for firm matches. Size tells how often a clone was seen (once, few, many) or the class of an expanded clone, and some rows leave it out.

TGTGCCAGCAGTTATAGGTGGGGACAGCTCGGAAATGAGCAGTACTTC | CASSYRWGQLGNEQYF | TRBJ2-7 | - | TRBD1 | TRBV6-2/TRBV6-3
TGTGCCAGCAGTCCGCTTTCTGGCGGTAGCAATCAGCCCCAGCATTTT | CASSPLSGGSNQPQHF | TRBJ1-5 | - | - | TRBV12-3/TRBV12-4
TGTGCCAGCAGTCAGTTCCTTAGCAATCAGCCCCAGCATTTT | CASSQFLSNQPQHF | TRBJ1-5 | - | - | TRBV6-2/TRBV6-3
TGTGCCAGCAGCTCCGGGTTGACGGGGCCCGACTCCTACAATGAGCAGTACTTC | CASSSGLTGPDSYNEQYF | TRBJ2-7 | - | - | TRBV4-2
TGTGCCAGCAGCTTTCTTGGTCCGGTCACTAGTTTCAATGAGCAGTTCTTC | CASSFLGPVTSFNEQFF | TRBJ2-1 | few | - | TRBV7-2
TGTGCCAGCAGCTTAGAGGGGACAGGGATCAATCAGCCCCAGCATTTT | CASSLEGTGINQPQHF | TRBJ1-5 | few | TRBD1 | TRBV7-2
TGTGCCAGCAGCGCCAAGACTAGCGGGGGATCAGATACGCAGTATTTT | CASSAKTSGGSDTQYF | TRBJ2-3 | - | TRBD2 | TRBV9
TGTGCCACCGAGAAAACTAAGGGTTCCTACAATGAGCAGTTCTTC | CATEKTKGSYNEQFF | TRBJ2-1 | - | - | TRBV12-3/TRBV12-4
TGCAGTGCTAGCGCAAACAATGAGCAGTTCTTC | CSASANNEQFF | TRBJ2-1 | - | - | TRBV20-1
TGCAGTGCTAGATTGAGGGACTACCTCACAGATACGCAGTATTTT | CSARLRDYLTDTQYF | TRBJ2-3 | - | TRBD2 | TRBV20-1
TGTGCCAGCAGTTTACTAGCGGGAAGTTACGAGCAGTACTTC | CASSLLAGSYEQYF | TRBJ2-7 | many | TRBD2 | TRBV7-2
TGTGCCAGCAGCCCAGGAGGGACAGGGGGTAACATTCAGTACTTC | CASSPGGTGGNIQYF | TRBJ2-4 | - | TRBD1 | TRBV28
TGTGCCAGCAGCGAGTCTAGCGGGGAACAATACGAGCAGTACTTC | CASSESSGEQYEQYF | TRBJ2-7 | - | TRBD2 | TRBV9
TGTGCCAGCAGCGCACGACAGGGGGCGCGTGAAAAACTGTTTTTT | CASSARQGAREKLFF | TRBJ1-4 | - | TRBD1 | TRBV9
TGTGCCAGCAGCCTTAGTTTTCTGGGCACAGATACGCAGTATTTT | CASSLSFLGTDTQYF | TRBJ2-3 | - | - | TRBV2
TGTGCCAGCAGCTTATGGAGCGGCTCCTATGGCTACACCTTC | CASSLWSGSYGYTF | TRBJ1-2 | few | - | TRBV7-9
TGTGCCAGCAGCGCGACAGGGCACTACACCTTC | CASSATGHYTF | TRBJ1-2 | few | TRBD1 | TRBV7-8
TGTGCCAGCAGCGTAACTAGCGGGGTCACCTACAATGAGCAGTTCTTC | CASSVTSGVTYNEQFF | TRBJ2-1 | - | TRBD2 | TRBV9
TGCAGTGCTAGATTTACCGGGACTAGCGGGGAGTCCTACGAGCAGTACTTC | CSARFTGTSGESYEQYF | TRBJ2-7 | few | TRBD2 | TRBV20-1
TGCGCCAGCAGCTTGGCCCGCAGGGAAGAGACCCAGTACTTC | CASSLARREETQYF | TRBJ2-5 | - | - | TRBV5-1
TGCGCCAGCAGCCCCAATACACAGGCGTTTTACAATGAGCAGTTCTTC | CASSPNTQAFYNEQFF | TRBJ2-1 | - | - | TRBV4-3
TGCGCCAGCAGCCTTATAACAGGGACAGGCCCTCCTCGGGGGGGTACGCAGTATTTT | CASSLITGTGPPRGGTQYF | TRBJ2-3 | - | - | TRBV4-3
TGTGCCAGCTCACCAATGGATGGCAATGAGCAGTTCTTC | CASSPMDGNEQFF | TRBJ2-1 | few | - | TRBV18
TGCAGTGCTAGAGGCTTATGGACTAGCGGGAGGGCCGTTTACGAGCAGTACTTC | CSARGLWTSGRAVYEQYF | TRBJ2-7 | few | TRBD2 | TRBV20-1
TGCAGTGCCCAATCCGGGACAAGCTTCTCCTACGAGCAGTACTTC | CSAQSGTSFSYEQYF | TRBJ2-7 | - | - | TRBV20-1
TGCAGTGCTCGTCGAAGTAGCAATCAGCCCCAGCATTTT | CSARRSSNQPQHF | TRBJ1-5 | - | - | TRBV20-1
TGTGCCAGCAGCGCGCGGGGGTGGGATGAGCAGTTCTTC | CASSARGWDEQFF | TRBJ2-1 | - | TRBD2 | TRBV7-9
TGTGCCAGCAGTCCGGACGGAGGACTACTCAATCAGCCCCAGCATTTT | CASSPDGGLLNQPQHF | TRBJ1-5 | - | - | TRBV27
TGCAGTGCTTCGAGTGGGACAGCCCTCTATGGCTACACCTTC | CSASSGTALYGYTF | TRBJ1-2 | few | TRBD1 | TRBV20-1
TGCGCCAGCAGCTTCTCCCCACAACCCTACGAGCAGTACTTC | CASSFSPQPYEQYF | TRBJ2-7 | - | - | TRBV5-1
TGCAGTGCTACACAGCTCTCCTACGAGCAGTACTTC | CSATQLSYEQYF | TRBJ2-7 | - | - | TRBV20-1
TGTGCCAGCAGTTTACGCGAGGGACTAGCGGGAGGGGCGCAGTTCTTC | CASSLREGLAGGAQFF | TRBJ2-1 | few | TRBD2 | TRBV27
TGCGCCAGCAGCCAAGAATGGGGCCTCGTTTCCTACGAGCAGTACTTC | CASSQEWGLVSYEQYF | TRBJ2-7 | few | - | TRBV4-3
TGTGCCAGCAGGAGGACAGGGTTTCATGAGCAGTACTTC | CASRRTGFHEQYF | TRBJ2-7 | once | TRBD1 | TRBV9
TGTGCCAGCAGTTTAGCGGGCATAGAAGGCAATGAGCAGTACTTC | CASSLAGIEGNEQYF | TRBJ2-5 | - | - | TRBV27
TGTGCCAGCAGCTTGCTCGACAGGGGTGGTTCACCCCTCCACTTT | CASSLLDRGGSPLHF | TRBJ1-6 | - | TRBD1 | TRBV5-6
TGTGCCAGCAGCTTAGGATTCATAAGCGGGACTGAGACCCAGTACTTC | CASSLGFISGTETQYF | TRBJ2-5 | - | TRBD2 | TRBV7-9
TGTGCCAGCAGTTCACGGACAGGGGGGGACACTGAAGCTTTCTTT | CASSSRTGGDTEAFF | TRBJ1-1 | few | TRBD1 | TRBV12-3/TRBV12-4
TGTGCCAGCAGCTTGACTAGCGGACTCAGGGGGACCCAGTACTTC | CASSLTSGLRGTQYF | TRBJ2-5 | few | TRBD2 | TRBV5-4
TGTGCCTCCGCCCCGGGACTAGCGGGGGTCGAGACCCAGTACTTC | CASAPGLAGVETQYF | TRBJ2-5 | few | TRBD2 | TRBV7-9
TGTGCCAGCGCTACCGGGACAGGGGTTGCCGAAAACATTCAGTACTTC | CASATGTGVAENIQYF | TRBJ2-4 | few | TRBD1 | TRBV27
TGTGCCAGCAGCTTAGATCGGCTTTCCCACAATGAGCAGTACTTC | CASSLDRLSHNEQYF | TRBJ2-4 | - | - | TRBV7-2